The clone carrying this T cell receptor beta chain was found a few times. Its matching antigen is unknown. Each CDR3 protein is one row after TCRdb ran MiXCR on the 5' RACE reads. The sample gives approximately 190,000 distinct CDR3 sequences, 15% to 20% of which show up once; roughly 2.3% is in the top ten. These data are taken from a study of T-cell memory formation after mild COVID-19. Findings and limits, study-wide: Of the contracting clones, CD4+ ones lay mainly in CM and EM, and CD8+ ones in EMRA. CD4+ bias marked clones expanding day 15 to 37, unlike balanced contracting clones.

CDR1 and CDR2 from the germline V gene are LNHNV and YYDKDF (reference sequence). V lost 1 base, J lost 0 bases, and 10 bases lay in between. CDR3 length: 16 amino acids. The chain combines TRBV15 with TRBJ2-1; D may match TRBD1 or TRBD2 (6 bases each). Sample: PBMCs or a T cell subset sorted from them (not recorded which). The sequence came from an adult woman who had mild COVID-19 (a few samples of this study predate the infection). Cell type and time point are not known. The CDR3 reads CATSRAGASSYNEQFF. CDR3 coding DNA: TGTGCCACCAGCAGAGCGGGGGCCAGCTCCTACAATGAGCAGTTCTTC.